The 8 T cell receptor beta chains below were found in one sample sequenced in a study of tumor-infiltrating lymphocytes in primary liver carcinoma. Total RNA (roughly 540 ng) served as template for TCR beta cDNA synthesis primed by a constant-region primer. Library construction for TCR beta comprised three nested multiplex PCR rounds performed with slightly modified ARM-PCR. Running 10 cycles apiece, the first two PCR rounds relied on TRBV1-TRBV30 forward primers together with a C-beta reverse primer. TCRdb reanalysed the multiplex PCR reads using MiXCR and keeps one entry per CDR3 protein. Among about 44,000 distinct CDR3 sequences listed, roughly 75% were seen once. Co-extraction yielded RNA and DNA from around 20-30 mg of unsorted bulk tissue. The sequenced sample consisted of tumor-adjacent normal liver tissue. All receptors come from a woman aged 25-40 years with primary liver carcinoma and hepatitis B virus infection.

As concerns this clonotype: This sequence may be a read error, since a much larger clone differs from it by one base. V gene TRBV28 combines with J gene TRBJ2-7; 8 nucleotides line up with TRBD2. V shed 3 bases, J shed 5 bases, and the junction held 12 bases outside the gene matches. Looked up from germline, CDR1 is MDHEN and CDR2 is SYDVKM. The CDR3 has 16 amino acids. The CDR3 is CASSFYALGLGNEQYF. The CDR3 region has the DNA TGTGCCAGCAGTTTTTACGCACTGGGACTAGGGAACGAGCAGTACTTC.

This rearrangement joins TRBV6-2 or TRBV6-3 to TRBJ2-7; possible D gene TRBD2, 5 bases. Germline V CDR1 and CDR2: MNHEY, SVGEGT. Trimming cost V 7 bases and J 4 bases, with 26 bases left between them. The CDR3 consists of 17 residues. CDR3 region: CASNLWLAPEKTYEQYF. Written as DNA, the CDR3 is TGTGCCAGCAATCTCTGGTTAGCGCCAGAGAAGACTTACGAGCAGTACTTC.

This clonotype has at least ten counts. The V gene is TRBV7-9, the J gene TRBJ2-7, with D perhaps being TRBD1 or TRBD2 (5 bases each). Trimming stripped 5 bases from V and 3 bases from J, with 17 bases between. CDR1 is SEHNR and CDR2 is FQNEAQ in the germline V gene (reference sequence). The length of the CDR3 is 15 residues. The CDR3 protein is CASSQAQGGLYEQYF. CDR3 sequence (DNA): TGTGCCAGCAGCCAGGCCCAGGGCGGGCTCTACGAGCAGTACTTC.

On this clonotype: The junction shows a germline mismatch at one end, possibly a read error. CDR3 coding DNA: TGTGCCAGCAGCTTTTGGGACGGCACCGGGGAGTTGTTTTTT. Translation gives CASSFWDGTGELFF. The V call is TRBV7-3, the J call TRBJ2-2, with D possibly called TRBD1 or TRBD2 (5 bases each). The CDR3 runs 14 residues. The germline V gene has CDR1 SGHTA and CDR2 FQGTGA.

Points on this clonotype: The CDR3 end shows no conserved phenylalanine or tryptophan, and so a read error is likely. The V call is TRBV7-9, the J call TRBJ2-6, with D hard to call. The ends were cut back, 2 bases at V and 2 bases at J, with 7 bases in the middle. The CDR3 is made up of 15 amino acids. CDR1 is SEHNR, CDR2 FQNEAQ, per germline (reference sequence). The CDR3 DNA reads as TGTGCCAGCAGCTTACTCCAGGCTGGGGCCAACGTCCTGACTTCC. It translates to CASSLLQAGANVLTS.

For this clonotype: A read error may account for a junction end that differs from germline. The chain joins TRBV11-1 to TRBJ2-7; D may be TRBD1 (5 bases). The germline CDR1 and CDR2 sequences are SGHAT and FQDESV (reference sequence). CDR3 size: 14 residues. DNA for the CDR3: TGTGCCAGCAGCTTGGCGACAGCCTCCTACGAGCACTACTTC. Translated: CASSLATASYEHYF.

The chain employs TRBV6-1 and TRBJ2-7; D uncertain. This CDR3 contains 15 residues. Trimming cost V 6 bases and J 3 bases, with 18 bases left between them. In germline, CDR1 is MNHNS, CDR2 SASEGT. The CDR3 here is CASSQTVGWNYEQYF. CDR3 DNA: TGTGCCAGCAGCCAAACAGTGGGGTGGAACTACGAGCAGTACTTC.

With respect to this clonotype: Compared with germline, one end of the junction differs, possibly owing to a read error. This rearrangement joins TRBV6-1 to TRBJ2-7; 9 bases are a match to TRBD1. This CDR3 spans 15 amino acids. From germline, CDR1 is MNHNS and CDR2 SASEGT. The CDR3 DNA follows: TGTGCCAGCAGTGATGCCGGGACAGGGAAGCACGAGCAGCACTTC. Amino acids: CASSDAGTGKHEQHF.